A selection of T cell receptor beta chains follows, all from one sample in a study of cytomegalovirus exposure and HLA in healthy donors. Using immunoSEQ multiplex PCR, the repertoire was profiled, and TCRdb retains in-frame clones only, with some absent. The sample has about 160,000 clones; roughly 70% are singletons. The source material was PBMCs. The receptors here all came from a woman aged 45-65 years in good health and CMV-seropositive. Both conserved end residues are part of each CDR3. The order of the fields is V gene, J gene, clone size, D gene, CDR3 length, CDR3 DNA, CDR3 protein. The D gene is left open where the match is weak. Not all rows give a size; the values are once, few, many and, for expanded clones, a class.

>TRBV9|TRBJ2-2|once|.|14
TGTGCCAGCAGTTCGGGGGAGAACACCGGGGAGCTGTTTTTT
CASSSGENTGELFF
>TRBV4-1|TRBJ2-1|.|TRBD1|14
TGCGCCAGCAGCGTACGGGACAGTTACAATGAGCAGTTCTTC
CASSVRDSYNEQFF
>TRBV18|TRBJ2-7|few|.|12
TGTGCCAGCTCACCTTCAGGGGCCGAGCAGTACTTC
CASSPSGAEQYF
>TRBV5-1|TRBJ2-2|.|.|11
TGCGCCAGCAAAGAGTCCGGGGAGCTGTTTTTT
CASKESGELFF
>TRBV11-2|TRBJ2-1|.|.|15
TGTGCCAGCAGCTTCGGGCTAGCCCCCTACAATGAGCAGTTCTTC
CASSFGLAPYNEQFF
>TRBV5-1|TRBJ2-7|.|TRBD2|15
TGCGCCAGCAGCACCTCTAGCGGGGGGGCGTCCGAGCAGTACTTC
CASSTSSGGASEQYF
>TRBV2|TRBJ1-2|.|.|12
TGTGCCAGCAGTGTAAGTCAGTTGGGCTACACCTTC
CASSVSQLGYTF
>TRBV10-3|TRBJ2-1|few|TRBD1|13
TGTGCCACCATGCCACAGGGGGGCTACGAGCAGTTCTTC
CATMPQGGYEQFF
>TRBV7-2|TRBJ1-1|.|.|18
TGTGCCACATCACGAATTCCTCGGCCGGGACAAATAAACACTGAAGCTTTCTTT
CATSRIPRPGQINTEAFF
>TRBV29-1|TRBJ2-1|.|TRBD1|14
TGCAGCGTTCAGGGGACAGCCGTTTACAATGAGCAGTTCTTC
CSVQGTAVYNEQFF
>TRBV6-6|TRBJ1-1|few|.|13
TGTGCCAGCAGTTACAGTGAGGGCACTGAAGCTTTCTTT
CASSYSEGTEAFF
>TRBV5-6|TRBJ2-5|.|TRBD2|16
TGTGCCAGCAGCTTGGAGGCCGGGGGGGCACGAGAGACCCAGTACTTC
CASSLEAGGARETQYF
>TRBV7-6|TRBJ2-7|.|TRBD1|16
TGTGCCAGCAGCTTAGGCCCGGGACAGGGGAACTACGAGCAGTACTTC
CASSLGPGQGNYEQYF
>TRBV1|TRBJ1-6|.|.|23
TGCACCAGCAGCCGGGTCTGGACAGAATTCCTTCACCCGCGAATACCTTCAAATTCACCCCTCCACTTT
CTSSRVWTEFLHPRIPSNSPLHF
>TRBV5-1|TRBJ1-6|few|.|13
TGCGCCAGCAGCTCGGAGGGGTCGTCACCCCTCCACTTT
CASSSEGSSPLHF
>TRBV5-1|TRBJ2-2|.|TRBD2|17
TGCGCCAGCAGCCCGGAAGGAGCGGGGGAGGGATCCGGGGAGCTGTTTTTT
CASSPEGAGEGSGELFF
>TRBV7-6|TRBJ1-1|.|.|16
TGTGCCAGCAGCTCCACCCAGGACACTCTGAACACTGAAGCTTTCTTT
CASSSTQDTLNTEAFF
>TRBV9|TRBJ1-1|.|.|15
TGTGCCAGCAGCGTAGGAGGGAACGGTAACACTGAAGCTTTCTTT
CASSVGGNGNTEAFF
>TRBV2|TRBJ1-6|.|.|16
TGTGCCAGTCAACTCCGGGGGGGCAGGGATGCTTCACCCCTCCACTTT
CASQLRGGRDASPLHF
>TRBV5-4|TRBJ2-5|once|.|15
TGTGCCAGCAGCAGAAAACAGGGGACTCAAGAGACCCAGTACTTC
CASSRKQGTQETQYF
>TRBV5-1|TRBJ2-1|.|.|12
TGCGCCAGCAGCTTGGGGTCAGGGCGGCTGTTCTTC
CASSLGSGRLFF
>TRBV5-4|TRBJ2-3|.|.|16
TGTGCCAGCAGCCGCAGGGTTACCCCTAGCACAGATACGCAGTATTTT
CASSRRVTPSTDTQYF
>TRBV5-1|TRBJ2-2|.|TRBD1|16
TGCGCCAACAGCTTCGGGCGGACAGGGCTTACCGGGGAGCTGTTTTTT
CANSFGRTGLTGELFF
>TRBV7-9|TRBJ2-3|.|TRBD2|13
TGTGCCACGAGGCGGGGGGCCCGGGATACGCAGTATTTT
CATRRGARDTQYF
>TRBV5-4|TRBJ2-7|once|TRBD1|15
TGTGCCAGCAGCTCCCGGACAGGGGTCTCCTACGAGCAGTACTTC
CASSSRTGVSYEQYF
>TRBV9|TRBJ2-5|.|TRBD1|15
TGTGCCAGCAGCTTGGGGACAGGGGGCAGGGAGACCCAGTACTTC
CASSLGTGGRETQYF
>TRBV7-9|TRBJ2-3|once|TRBD2|16
TGTGCCAGCAGCACCCGACTAGCGGGGGGGGCGGATACGCAGTATTTT
CASSTRLAGGADTQYF
>TRBV6-9|TRBJ2-2|.|TRBD1|14
TGTGCCAGCAGTTCTCAGGGGGACACCGGGGAGCTGTTTTTT
CASSSQGDTGELFF
>TRBV4-2|TRBJ2-7|.|.|15
TGTGCCAGCAGCTACTCCCGGGGGTTCCACTACGAGCAGTACTTC
CASSYSRGFHYEQYF
>TRBV5-4|TRBJ1-2|once|TRBD1|14
TGTGCCAGCAGCTCCCGACAGGGGGTAGGCGGCTACACCTTC
CASSSRQGVGGYTF
>TRBV29-1|TRBJ1-1|.|.|14
TGCAGCGTTAGGGTCGAGGGAATGGGGACTGAAGCTTTCTTT
CSVRVEGMGTEAFF
>TRBV5-1|TRBJ1-1|.|.|13
TGCGCCAGCAGCTTCACATTCGCGGCTGAAGCTTTCTTT
CASSFTFAAEAFF
>TRBV27|TRBJ2-3|.|TRBD1|15
TGTGCCAGCAGTTCTAGACAGGGGGCCACAGATACGCAGTATTTT
CASSSRQGATDTQYF
>TRBV5-8|TRBJ2-7|.|.|14
TGTGCCAGCAGCTTGGCGAGGAGTCGGAACGAGCAGTACTTC
CASSLARSRNEQYF
>TRBV4-2|TRBJ1-4|.|.|18
TGTGCCAGCAGCCGTGATCGGGGGGCGACAGGTCCTAATGAAAAACTGTTTTTT
CASSRDRGATGPNEKLFF
>TRBV5-5|TRBJ2-3|.|TRBD2|17
TGTGCCAGCAGCTTTCGGCTAGCGGGGGGCGGGCCAGATACGCAGTATTTT
CASSFRLAGGGPDTQYF
>TRBV5-1|TRBJ2-1|.|.|12
TGCGCCAGCAGCCTCCTTCAGAATGAGCAGTTCTTC
CASSLLQNEQFF
>TRBV7-9|TRBJ1-2|.|TRBD1|14
TGTGCCAGCAGCTCGGGGACAGGGATCGGAGGCTACACCTTC
CASSSGTGIGGYTF
>TRBV15|TRBJ2-7|.|TRBD1|15
TGTGCCACCAGCAGAGCCGGGACAGGGGTCTACGAGCAGTACTTC
CATSRAGTGVYEQYF
>TRBV2|TRBJ1-6|.|.|14
TGTGCCAGCAGTGAGGCGGGGGCCGGGTCACCCCTCCACTTT
CASSEAGAGSPLHF
>TRBV6-1|TRBJ1-2|.|TRBD1|15
TGTGCCAGCATACGCCAGGGGGCGTTGGTCCATGGCTACACCTTC
CASIRQGALVHGYTF
>TRBV5-6|TRBJ2-3|.|TRBD2|18
TGTGCCAGCAGCTCAAGTCCTATAGCGGGGGGAGACACAGATACGCAGTATTTT
CASSSSPIAGGDTDTQYF
>TRBV28|TRBJ1-4|.|.|14
TGTGCCAGCACCTTTGACAGAGATAATGAAAAACTGTTTTTT
CASTFDRDNEKLFF
>TRBV27|TRBJ2-5|.|TRBD2|15
TGTGCCAGCAGTGGTAGCGGGGGGGCCTGGGAGACCCAGTACTTC
CASSGSGGAWETQYF
>TRBV4-1|TRBJ1-5|many|TRBD1|15
TGCGCCAGCAGCCATCCGGGACAGGCGGGTCAGCCCCAGCATTTT
CASSHPGQAGQPQHF
>TRBV29-1|TRBJ2-3|few|TRBD2|16
TGCAGCGTTAGGCGGACTAGCGGGGGGGCCACAGATACGCAGTATTTT
CSVRRTSGGATDTQYF
>TRBV19|TRBJ1-3|.|.|15
TGTGCCAGTAGTATAGTTGGGGGCCGTCGAAACACCATATATTTT
CASSIVGGRRNTIYF
>TRBV19|TRBJ1-1|.|TRBD1|14
TGTGCCAGCTGCCGGGACAGGGGGGACACTGAAGCTTTCTTT
CASCRDRGDTEAFF
>TRBV30|TRBJ1-4|.|.|11
TGTGCCTGGAGTCCGTCTGAAAAACTGTTTTTT
CAWSPSEKLFF
>TRBV5-6|TRBJ2-7|few|TRBD2|15
TGTGCCAGCAGCGACTTAGCGGGGGGGCCCGACGAGCAGTACTTC
CASSDLAGGPDEQYF
>TRBV10-1|TRBJ1-6|.|.|14
TGCGCCAGCAGCAGGGACAAATCGAGTTCACCCCTCCACTTT
CASSRDKSSSPLHF
>TRBV28|TRBJ2-7|.|TRBD1|16
TGTGCCAGCAGTTCGACCAGACAGGGGGCGAAATACGAGCAGTACTTC
CASSSTRQGAKYEQYF
>TRBV28|TRBJ1-1|once|.|15
TGTGCCAGCACTATAGGAGGAGGGTTGGCCACTGAAGCTTTCTTT
CASTIGGGLATEAFF
>TRBV5-1|TRBJ2-7|.|TRBD1|14
TGCGCCAGCAGCTTGGAGGACAGGAGCTACGAGCAGTACTTC
CASSLEDRSYEQYF
>TRBV2|TRBJ1-2|.|.|13
TGTGCCAGCAGTGCCTTAAACAGCTATGGCTACACCTTC
CASSALNSYGYTF